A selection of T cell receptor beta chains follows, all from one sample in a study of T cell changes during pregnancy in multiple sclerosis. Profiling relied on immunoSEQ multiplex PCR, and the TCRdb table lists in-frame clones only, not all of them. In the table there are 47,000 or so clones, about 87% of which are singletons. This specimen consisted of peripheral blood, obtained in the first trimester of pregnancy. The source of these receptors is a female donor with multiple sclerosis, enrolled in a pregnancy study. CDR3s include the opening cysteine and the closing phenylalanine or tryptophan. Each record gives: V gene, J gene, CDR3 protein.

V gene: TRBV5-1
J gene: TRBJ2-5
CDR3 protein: CASSRRGSQETQYF

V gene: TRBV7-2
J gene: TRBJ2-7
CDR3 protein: CASSPGLAGMEYF

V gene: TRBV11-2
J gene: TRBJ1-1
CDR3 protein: CASSSDRVTEAFF

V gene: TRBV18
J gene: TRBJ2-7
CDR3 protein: CASAQGAAYEQYF

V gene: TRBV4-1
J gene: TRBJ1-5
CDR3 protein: CASSGGRAQPQHF

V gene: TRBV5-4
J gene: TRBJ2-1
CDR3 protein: CASSFGTSGGVNEQFF

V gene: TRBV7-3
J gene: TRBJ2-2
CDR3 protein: CASSRTSGGPGRELFF

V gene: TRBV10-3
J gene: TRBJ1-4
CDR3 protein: CAISASRGGDEKLFF

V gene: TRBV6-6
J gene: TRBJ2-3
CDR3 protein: CASRGGSDTQYF

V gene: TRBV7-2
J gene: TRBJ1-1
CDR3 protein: CASSLIPTLNTEAFF

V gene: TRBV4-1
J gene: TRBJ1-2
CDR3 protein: CASSEPPGQVGPLYGYTF

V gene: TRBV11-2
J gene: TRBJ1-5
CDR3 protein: CASSLSPEVGNQPQHF